This T cell receptor (beta chain) came from a study of post-analysis software for immune sequencing data. On the study more broadly: Secondary progressive, relapsing-remitting and progressive-relapsing multiple sclerosis were among the included disease courses.

Included in the TCR beta cDNA libraries were unique molecular identifiers. Approximately 550,000 cDNA molecules came from around 1 to 10 million T cells. Each CDR3 protein gets one entry after TCRdb re-called the PCR reads with MiXCR. The top ten clones hold over 4% of a sample with 750,000 to 950,000 distinct CDR3 sequences, roughly 50% of them seen once. Per the germline V gene, CDR1 is SQVTM and CDR2 is ANQGSEA. The CDR3 sequence is 11 residues long. General study findings and limits: Clustering by F measure revealed strong co-clustering among samples prepared together in one batch. Controls had lower frequencies than patients of a handful of TRBV segments, which included TRBV5-6, TRBV5-1 and TRBV20-1. Normalized Chao1 diversity was significantly reduced in patients versus controls.

As to this clonotype: What it recognizes is unknown. At one boundary the junction diverges from the germline segment, which might be a read error.

The chain links TRBV29-1 to TRBJ1-1; D remains ambiguous. The sequenced sample consisted of blood. The source of this sequence is a girl between 5 and 17 years old with multiple sclerosis. This CDR3 is CSIEYSTEAFF. The CDR3 coding sequence is TGCAGCATTGAATATAGCACTGAAGCTTTCTTT.